Shown below are 7 T cell receptor beta chains from a single sample sequenced in a study of cytomegalovirus exposure and HLA in healthy donors. The PCR was carried out with 60 Vbeta primers and 13 Jbeta primers. The method was immunoSEQ multiplex PCR; TCRdb's version includes in-frame clones alone and lacks a portion of them. The sample shows about 97,000 clones, about four fifths of them seen only once. The material sequenced was PBMCs. These receptors all come from a woman in her forties in good health and CMV-seronegative.

This chain joins TRBV5-4 and TRBJ2-7; D gene unclear. V was trimmed by 0 bases and J by 3 bases, leaving 13 bases between them. Germline CDR1 is SGHNT and CDR2 is YYREEE (reference sequence). The CDR3 has 15 amino acids. This CDR3 reads CASSLGVGGGYEQYF. The CDR3 DNA follows: TGTGCCAGCAGCTTGGGCGTGGGTGGCGGCTACGAGCAGTACTTC.

This sequence joins TRBV6-6 and TRBJ2-3; TRBD2 matches at 10 bases. In germline, CDR1 is MNHNY, CDR2 SVGAGI (reference sequence). The CDR3 spans 15 residues. V was clipped by 8 bases and J by 3 bases; unmatched bases: 8. Here the CDR3 DNA reads TGTGCCAGCGGCAAAAGCGGGAGGGAAACAGATACGCAGTATTTT. Translating gives CASGKSGRETDTQYF.

The V gene is TRBV9, the J gene TRBJ2-7; D may be TRBD2 (6 bases). CDR1 is SGDLS and CDR2 is YYNGEE in the germline V gene. Between the trimmed V and J ends, which lost 4 bases and 1 base, there was a span of 15 bases. This CDR3 spans 15 amino acids. CDR3 sequence: CASSQGGISSYEQYF. The CDR3 coding sequence is TGTGCCAGCAGCCAGGGCGGGATTTCTTCCTACGAGCAGTACTTC.

The gene calls are TRBV2 and TRBJ1-2; D remains unclear. The CDR3 is 14 residues long. V shed 4 bases and J shed 4 bases, with 13 bases lying between them. Germline V lookup: CDR1 SNHLY, CDR2 FYNNEI. The CDR3 loop is CASSVRVLTYGYTF. The DNA for the CDR3 is TGTGCCAGCAGTGTTCGGGTATTAACCTATGGCTACACCTTC.

This chain joins TRBV27 and TRBJ2-3, with D unresolved. CDR1 and CDR2 (germline): MNHEY, SMNVEV (reference sequence). This CDR3 is built from 16 residues. V was clipped by 8 bases and J by 1 base, with 19 bases between them. The CDR3 sequence is CASFGSSDEGTDTQYF. The CDR3, as DNA: TGTGCCAGCTTCGGAAGCAGTGATGAGGGCACAGATACGCAGTATTTT.

This chain links TRBV7-2 with TRBJ2-5, with 10 bases aligning to TRBD1. From germline, CDR1 is SGHTA and CDR2 FQGNSA. After removal of 4 bases from V and 4 bases from J, the junction contained 6 bases not matched to a gene. The CDR3 totals 15 residues. The CDR3 loop reads CASSWDRDRGETQYF. In nucleotides, the CDR3 is TGTGCCAGCAGCTGGGACCGGGACAGGGGAGAGACCCAGTACTTC.

Regarding this clone: One junction end disagrees with the germline gene, perhaps due to a read error. The rearrangement links TRBV7-9 to TRBJ2-7; 9 nucleotides align to TRBD1. The CDR3 spans 12 residues. Germline CDR1 SEHNR, CDR2 FQNEAQ (reference sequence). The CDR3 loop is CSSGTGSDEQYF. The CDR3 DNA reads TGTTCCAGCGGGACAGGGTCTGACGAGCAGTACTTC.